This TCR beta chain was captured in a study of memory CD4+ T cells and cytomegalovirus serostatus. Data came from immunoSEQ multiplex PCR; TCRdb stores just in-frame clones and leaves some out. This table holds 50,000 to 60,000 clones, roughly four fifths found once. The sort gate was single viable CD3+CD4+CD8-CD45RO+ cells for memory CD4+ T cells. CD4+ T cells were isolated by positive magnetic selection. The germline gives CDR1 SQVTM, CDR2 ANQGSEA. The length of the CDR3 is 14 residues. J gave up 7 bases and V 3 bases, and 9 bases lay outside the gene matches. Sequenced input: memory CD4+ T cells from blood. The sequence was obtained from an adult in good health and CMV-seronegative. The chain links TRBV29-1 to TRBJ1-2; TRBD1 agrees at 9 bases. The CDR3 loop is CSVEVDRGYGGYTF. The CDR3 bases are TGCAGCGTTGAGGTGGACAGGGGTTATGGTGGCTACACCTTC.